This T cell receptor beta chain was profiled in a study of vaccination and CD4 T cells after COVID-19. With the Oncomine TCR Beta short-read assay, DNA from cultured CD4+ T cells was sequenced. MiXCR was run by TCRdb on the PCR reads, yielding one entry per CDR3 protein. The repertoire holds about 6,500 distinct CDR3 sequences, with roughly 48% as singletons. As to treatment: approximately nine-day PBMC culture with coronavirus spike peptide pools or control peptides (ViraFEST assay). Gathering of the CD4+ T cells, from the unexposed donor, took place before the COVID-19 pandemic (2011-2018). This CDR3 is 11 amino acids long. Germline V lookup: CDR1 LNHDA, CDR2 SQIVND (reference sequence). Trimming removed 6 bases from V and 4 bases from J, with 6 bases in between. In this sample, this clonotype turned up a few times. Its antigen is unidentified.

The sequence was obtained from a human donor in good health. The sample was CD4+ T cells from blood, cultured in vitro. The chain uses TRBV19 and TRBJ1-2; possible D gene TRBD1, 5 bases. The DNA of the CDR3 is TGTGCCAGTAGGCAGGGCTATGGCTACACCTTC. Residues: CASRQGYGYTF.